The T cell receptor beta chain under discussion was sequenced for a study of shared T cell receptors in the human thymus. V dropped 3 bases and J dropped 6; count of bases not matched to a gene: 6. This CDR3 comprises 16 residues. CDR1 is LGHNT, CDR2 FRNRAP, per germline. The repertoire was sequenced with immunoSEQ multiplex PCR; TCRdb's copy has only in-frame clones and lacks some. The sample yields over 650,000 clones, more than 70% seen once. The same data also went into a second study, on human thymus T cells.

The sequence derives from a boy younger than two with a congenital heart defect. The source material was thymocytes. The chain is built from TRBV12-5 and TRBJ2-1; TRBD1 agrees at 12 bases. CDR3 in DNA: TGTGCTAGTGGTTTTCCTGGGACAGGGGGCTTCAATGAGCAGTTCTTC. This codes for CASGFPGTGGFNEQFF.